The entry below gives a single TCR beta chain sequence along with its context. The antigen is unknown. The junction does not match germline at one end; this may be a read error. These data are taken from a study of graft-versus-host responses after intestinal transplantation. Sequenced by immunoSEQ multiplex PCR; TCRdb stores in-frame clones only, minus some. The sample has under 100,000 clones; more than 80% are singletons. General study results and limits: Early post-transplant falls in HvG clones accompanied the peak levels of circulating GvH clones. Some GvH clones appeared in ileal mucosa or blood before recipient bone marrow.

The sequenced sample was PBMCs, obtained about 450 days after intestinal transplant. The TCR sequence derives from a human patient who received an intestinal transplant, so some T cells may come from the graft donor.

The CDR3 loop reads CAGSWLRNNEQFF. The DNA for the CDR3 is TGTGCCGGCAGTTGGCTCCGGAACAATGAGCAGTTCTTC. The rearrangement links TRBV6-5 to TRBJ2-1; D is ambiguous. Per germline, CDR1 MNHEY and CDR2 SVGAGI. CDR3 length: 13 amino acids.